Detailed here is one TCR beta chain. The antigen is undetermined. The data stem from a study of cytomegalovirus exposure and HLA in healthy donors. Germline V lookup: CDR1 MNHNS, CDR2 SASEGT. The CDR3 has 15 amino acids. V was clipped by 3 bases and J by 2 bases, with 10 bases between them. The study's findings and limits: Analysis was carried out at a later point, and it linked a missense DCLRE1C variant to TCR beta V- and J-gene trimming.

A multiplex PCR was run with 60 Vbeta primers and 13 Jbeta primers. Profiling relied on immunoSEQ multiplex PCR, and the TCRdb table lists in-frame clones only, not all of them. The data show approximately 110,000 clones, around 75% seen once. V gene TRBV6-1 combines with J gene TRBJ1-4; D unclear. What was sequenced was PBMCs. The sequence came from a man in his forties in good health and CMV-seronegative. CDR3 amino acids: CASSERGFTNEKLFF. As DNA, the CDR3 is TGTGCCAGCAGTGAGAGAGGGTTCACTAATGAAAAACTGTTTTTT.